These 25 T cell receptor beta chains were sequenced from one sample in a study of Graves' ophthalmopathy and Graves' hyperthyroidism. The authors amplified TCR beta CDR3 regions from RNA transcripts. HTBI-primed RT-PCR formed the first round, and a multiplex PCR formed the second. TCRdb re-called the multiplex PCR reads through MiXCR, storing one row per CDR3 protein. The data hold over 500,000 distinct CDR3 sequences, with 20% to 25% observed a single time. Material: peripheral blood. The receptors here all came from a woman aged 18-35 years with stable Graves' hyperthyroidism. Some clones in this sample may be carry-over from other donors' samples.

V usage is TRBV18 and J usage is TRBJ1-5, with TRBD1 matching over 7 bases. Trimming at V came to 5 bases and at J to 5 bases, leaving 6 bases not matched to a gene. This CDR3 region has 14 residues. Germline lookup yields CDR1 KGHSH and CDR2 LQKENI. For the CDR3, the DNA is TGTGCCAGCTCAGCGACAGGGTCGGATCAGCCCCAGCATTTT. This codes for CASSATGSDQPQHF.

The chain joins TRBV20-1 to TRBJ2-5; D is unresolved. The CDR3 has 11 residues. The germline gives CDR1 DFQATT, CDR2 SNEGSKA (reference sequence). Trimming pared 0 bases from V and 10 bases from J, leaving 9 bases between. The CDR3 sequence: CSARDRPNQYF. The CDR3 nucleotides are TGCAGTGCTAGAGATCGCCCCAACCAGTACTTC.

The chain links TRBV10-2 to TRBJ2-5; 8 bases match TRBD2. Germline trimming cut 4 bases from V and 2 bases from J; bases unmatched to any gene: 6. This CDR3 is built from 15 residues. Germline V lookup: CDR1 WSHSY, CDR2 SAAADI. The CDR3 reads CASSAVAGSQETQYF. In DNA form, the CDR3 reads TGCGCCAGCAGTGCGGTAGCGGGGTCGCAAGAGACCCAGTACTTC.

This clonotype appeared many times. This chain connects TRBV12-3 or TRBV12-4 to TRBJ2-7, with TRBD2 as a possible D gene (5 bases). V was clipped by 3 bases and J by 3 bases, with 9 bases between them. The CDR3 covers 13 residues. CDR3 amino acids: CASSLEDLYEQYF. In DNA form, the CDR3 reads TGTGCCAGCAGTTTGGAGGATCTCTACGAGCAGTACTTC.

This rearrangement joins TRBV12-3 or TRBV12-4 to TRBJ1-1; D gene uncertain. V was cut by 1 base and J by 8 bases, with 14 bases left in between. This CDR3 is built from 14 residues. The DNA of the CDR3 is TGTGCCAGCAGTTTAGTTAGTGGAAGTGGGGAAGCTTTCTTT. Translating gives CASSLVSGSGEAFF.

About this clonotype itself: One end of the junction varies from germline; a read error may be responsible. This sequence joins TRBV7-8 and TRBJ2-5, with D possibly called TRBD1 or TRBD2 (5 bases each). The CDR3 has 13 residues. In germline, CDR1 is SGHVS, CDR2 FQNEAQ. The CDR3 bases are TGTGCCAGCAGCCCCAGTGGGGGAAAGACCCGGTACTTC. Its translation is CASSPSGGKTRYF. The variable domain in full, with the rest retrieved from reference TRBV7-8 and TRBJ2-5, is GAGVSQSPRYKVAKRGQDVALRCDPISGHVSLFWYQQALGQGPEFLTYFQNEAQLDKSGLPSDRFFAERPEGSVSTLKIQRTQQEDSAVYLCASSPSGGKTRYFGPGTRLLVL.

This clonotype was seen at least ten times. A much larger clone differs from this one at a single base, so this may be a read error. The rearrangement links TRBV6-5 to TRBJ1-6; TRBD1 might be the D (5 bases). This CDR3 spans 15 amino acids. Germline V gene lookup returns CDR1 MNHEY and CDR2 SVGAGI. The CDR3: CASSYGGRNNSHLHF. The DNA of the CDR3 is TGTGCCAGCAGTTACGGGGGACGGAATAATTCACACCTCCACTTT.

This clonotype occurred many times. The rearrangement links TRBV20-1 to TRBJ2-7; TRBD2 agrees at 8 bases. CDR1 and CDR2 (germline): DFQATT, SNEGSKA (reference sequence). The CDR3 is 15 residues long. V shed 0 bases and J 3 bases; nucleotides not matched to a gene: 7. DNA of the CDR3: TGCAGTGCTAGAGACCCGGGGGGGCGGTACTACGAGCAGTACTTC. It is translated as CSARDPGGRYYEQYF.

This clonotype came up many times. The junction does not match germline at one end; this may be a read error. The chain joins TRBV6-5 to TRBJ2-4; no clear D. CDR3 length: 14 amino acids. CDR1 and CDR2 (germline): MNHEY, SVGAGI. As DNA, the CDR3 is TGTGCCAGCAGTTACCGGTCACGGCCAAACATTAAGTACTTC. It specifies CASSYRSRPNIKYF.

There are many counts of this clonotype. An end of the junction does not agree with germline; a read error may underlie this. V gene TRBV2 combines with J gene TRBJ1-5, with D unresolved. Germline loops: CDR1 SNHLY, CDR2 FYNNEI. The CDR3 totals 14 residues. CDR3 nucleotide sequence: TGTGTCAGCAGTGAACTGCCCGGCAATCAGCCCCAGCATTTT. Amino acids: CVSSELPGNQPQHF.

This clonotype was observed at least ten times. This chain links TRBV29-1 with TRBJ2-7, with D uncertain. The CDR3 is 12 residues long. Deletions cut 5 bases from V and 2 bases from J, with 10 bases between. Germline values: CDR1 SQVTM, CDR2 ANQGSEA. The DNA of the CDR3 is TGCAGCGTTTTGGTAAGAACCTACGAGCAGTACTTC. This sequence encodes CSVLVRTYEQYF.

V usage is TRBV7-8 and J usage is TRBJ2-7; TRBD1 matches 7 bases. The CDR3 extends over 15 amino acids. Per germline, CDR1 SGHVS and CDR2 FQNEAQ. Trimming removed 8 bases from V and 0 bases from J; junction bases left unmatched: 10. The CDR3 DNA sequence: TGTGCCAGCCATAGCCAGGGACAGAGCTCCTACGAGCAGTACTTC. Encoded protein: CASHSQGQSSYEQYF.

At least ten counts were recorded for this clonotype. V usage is TRBV12-3 or TRBV12-4 and J usage is TRBJ2-5; TRBD1 matches at 9 bases. This CDR3 is built from 15 residues. With V trimmed by 5 bases and J by 3 bases, 7 bases remained unmatched. This CDR3 reads CASSPGTGWEETQYF. As DNA, the CDR3 is TGTGCCAGCAGTCCCGGGACAGGGTGGGAAGAGACCCAGTACTTC.

In this sample, this clonotype turned up a few times. The rearrangement joins TRBV5-1 to TRBJ1-5; D is perhaps TRBD1 (5 bases). The CDR3 length is 17 residues. The germline V gene encodes CDR1 SGHRS and CDR2 YFSETQ. The ends were cut back, 4 bases at V and 1 base at J, with 18 bases in the middle. The CDR3 protein is CASSPGLGGLSNQPQHF. Here the CDR3 DNA reads TGCGCCAGCAGCCCAGGGCTGGGAGGGTTGAGCAATCAGCCCCAGCATTTT. Complete variable domain (other parts from reference TRBV5-1 and TRBJ1-5): KAGVTQTPRYLIKTRGQQVTLSCSPISGHRSVSWYQQTPGQGLQFLFEYFSETQRNKGNFPGRFSGRQFSNSRSEMNVSTLELGDSALYLCASSPGLGGLSNQPQHFGDGTRLSIL.

The chain is built from TRBV12-5 and TRBJ2-5; possible D gene TRBD2, 5 bases. Germline CDR1 and CDR2: LGHNT and FRNRAP. Trimming took off 3 bases at V and 4 bases at J, with 15 bases between the two ends. This CDR3 spans 15 amino acids. The CDR3 DNA sequence: TGTGCTAGTGGTTTTGGAAGTACCGGAGGAGAGACCCAGTACTTC. Translated, it gives CASGFGSTGGETQYF.

The chain carries TRBV20-1 and TRBJ1-3; the match to TRBD1 covers 9 bases. The CDR3 is 16 amino acids. The V gene end was trimmed by 5 bases and the J gene end by 1 base; junction bases not matched to a gene: 9. The germline V gene has CDR1 DFQATT and CDR2 SNEGSKA (reference sequence). The DNA for the CDR3 is TGCAGTGCTGCGGACAGGGGTTATCTATCTGGAAACACCATATATTTT. Amino acids: CSAADRGYLSGNTIYF.

This clonotype has at least ten counts. This sequence joins TRBV7-2 and TRBJ1-6; no reliable D call. The CDR3 extends over 14 amino acids. V lost 8 bases to trimming and J lost 10 bases, with 18 bases between them. Germline-derived CDR1 and CDR2 are SGHTA and FQGNSA. The CDR3 coding sequence is TGTGCCAGCCTCCCCCTAGGGAGTGGGTCACCCCTCCACTTT. Translation: CASLPLGSGSPLHF.

The V and J genes are TRBV20-1 and TRBJ2-5; possibly TRBD2 for D (5 bases). The CDR3 runs 13 residues. The germline V gene has CDR1 DFQATT and CDR2 SNEGSKA (reference sequence). Trimming stripped 4 bases from V and 5 bases from J, with 14 bases between. The CDR3 DNA reads TGCAGTGCTACCCCGGGAACCGGGGAGACCCAGTACTTC. Encoded protein: CSATPGTGETQYF.

Remarks on this clonotype: A read error may be the cause here, since a much bigger clone is one base away. J is TRBJ1-3 and V is TRBV12-3 or TRBV12-4; D ambiguous. The CDR3 extends over 14 amino acids. V was trimmed by 5 bases and J by 0 bases, leaving 8 bases between them. The CDR3 reads CASSPPYSGNTIYF. The CDR3 DNA follows: TGTGCCAGCAGTCCCCCATACTCTGGAAACACCATATATTTT.

This clonotype was seen ten or more times. The V and J genes are TRBV27 and TRBJ2-5, with 9 bases lining up with TRBD2. The germline CDR1 and CDR2 sequences are MNHEY and SMNVEV (reference sequence). Trimming took 6 bases from V and 4 from J; bases not matched to a gene: 12. The CDR3 covers 16 residues. CDR3 protein: CASSPHGGRAVETQYF. For the CDR3, the DNA is TGTGCCAGCAGCCCCCATGGCGGGAGGGCCGTAGAGACCCAGTACTTC.

V and J are TRBV6-1 and TRBJ1-1, with D hard to call. Germline CDR1 and CDR2: MNHNS and SASEGT. V lost 7 bases and J lost 7, with 10 bases in between. This CDR3 has 11 residues. The CDR3 DNA follows: TGTGCCAGCACCAAGGGCCATGAAGCTTTCTTT. Its translation is CASTKGHEAFF.

This clonotype has at least ten counts. The rearrangement joins TRBV10-1 to TRBJ1-1; D remains unclear. The germline V gene has CDR1 WNHNN and CDR2 SYGVQD (reference sequence). V was pared by 3 bases and J by 1 base, with 9 bases between. The CDR3 runs to 14 residues. CDR3 in amino acids: CASSDGRKNTEAFF. CDR3 nucleotide sequence: TGCGCCAGCAGTGACGGACGTAAGAACACTGAAGCTTTCTTT.

The V call is TRBV2, the J call TRBJ2-1; D is perhaps TRBD2 (6 bases). The CDR3 consists of 13 residues. Germline loops: CDR1 SNHLY, CDR2 FYNNEI. The ends were cut back, 5 bases at V and 3 bases at J, with 8 bases in the middle. In nucleotides, the CDR3 is TGTGCCAGCAGTCGACTAGTCTACAATGAGCAGTTCTTC. This encodes CASSRLVYNEQFF.

This clonotype was detected ten times or more. J is TRBJ1-5 and V is TRBV6-1; TRBD1 might be the D (5 bases). V was cut by 8 bases and J by 7 bases, with 21 bases left in between. The CDR3 has 15 residues. Germline CDR1 MNHNS, CDR2 SASEGT. The chain's CDR3 is CASVKGMGQAQPQHF. CDR3 DNA: TGTGCCAGCGTGAAGGGGATGGGTCAAGCGCAGCCCCAGCATTTT.

This clonotype came up many times. This chain joins TRBV11-2 and TRBJ2-7; D uncertain. Germline CDR1 SGHAT, CDR2 FQNNGV. V lost 1 base and J 4 bases, leaving 17 bases between the germline ends. This CDR3 has 16 amino acids. This chain's CDR3 is CASSLGPTASVYEQYF. CDR3 DNA: TGTGCCAGCAGCTTAGGGCCGACGGCCTCGGTTTACGAGCAGTACTTC.